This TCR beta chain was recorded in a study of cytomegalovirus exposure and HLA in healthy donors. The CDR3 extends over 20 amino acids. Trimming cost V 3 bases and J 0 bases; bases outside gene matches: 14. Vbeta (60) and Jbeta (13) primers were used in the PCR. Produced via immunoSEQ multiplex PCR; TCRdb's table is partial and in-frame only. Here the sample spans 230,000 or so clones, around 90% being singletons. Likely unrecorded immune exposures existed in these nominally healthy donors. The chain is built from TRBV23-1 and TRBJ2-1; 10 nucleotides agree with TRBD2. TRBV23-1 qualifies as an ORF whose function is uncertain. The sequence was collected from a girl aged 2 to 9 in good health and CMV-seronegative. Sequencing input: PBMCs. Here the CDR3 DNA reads TGCGCCAGCAGTCAGAGAGGACTAGCGGCCCCTGGGGGCTCCTACAATGAGCAGTTCTTC. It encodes CASSQRGLAAPGGSYNEQFF.